The 8 T cell receptor beta chains reported below all come from one sample, sequenced in a study of blood T cell repertoires in COVID-19. This table comes from immunoSEQ multiplex PCR, and its TCRdb copy is limited to in-frame clones, with some not included. The data show 490,000 or so clones, with approximately 91% seen just once and around 8% held by the top ten. Sequencing was performed on PBMCs or T cells enriched from blood (not recorded which). These receptors originate from a woman in her sixties or seventies who had recovered from COVID-19.

This clone was seen only once. The V and J genes are TRBV30 and TRBJ2-1, with TRBD2 identical over 12 bases. Unmatched junction bases numbered 9, after V lost 0 bases and J lost 6 bases. CDR3 length: 17 residues. Looked up from germline, CDR1 is GTSNPN and CDR2 is SVGIG (reference sequence). CDR3 region: CAWSVLAGGLNRNEQFF. Here the CDR3 DNA reads TGTGCCTGGAGTGTACTAGCGGGGGGCCTCAATCGCAATGAGCAGTTCTTC.

The chain combines TRBV7-9 with TRBJ1-1, with TRBD1 as a possible D gene (5 bases). CDR1 SEHNR and CDR2 FQNEAQ come from the germline V gene (reference sequence). The CDR3 consists of 12 residues. Trimming shortened V by 6 bases and J by 11 bases, and 16 bases separated the two germline ends. The CDR3 DNA reads TGTGCCAGCAGACGGGACTCCCCAGGGGCTTTCTTT. This gives the protein CASRRDSPGAFF.

This clone appeared many times. J is TRBJ2-5 and V is TRBV5-1; maybe TRBD1 (5 bases). Between the trimmed V and J ends, which lost 5 bases and 5 bases, there was a span of 13 bases. The CDR3 extends over 13 amino acids. Germline V CDR1 and CDR2: SGHRS, YFSETQ. The CDR3 nucleotides are TGCGCCAGCAGTTTAACCAAGGGGGAGACCCAGTACTTC. Translation gives CASSLTKGETQYF.

V usage is TRBV14 and J usage is TRBJ2-1; possibly TRBD1 for D (5 bases). Germline V gives CDR1 SGHDN, CDR2 FVKESK. CDR3 length equals 19 residues. The ends were cut back, 0 bases at V and 9 bases at J, with 27 bases in the middle. CDR3 coding DNA: TGTGCCAGCAGCCAAGAAAGGGGAATATCAACAGAGTGGTATGGTGAGCAGTTCTTC. Its protein is CASSQERGISTEWYGEQFF.

A few counts support this clone. This chain joins TRBV5-6 and TRBJ2-7, with D tentatively TRBD1 (6 bases). CDR1 and CDR2 (germline): SGHDT, YYEEEE. The length of the CDR3 is 15 residues. The ends were cut back, 4 bases at V and 1 base at J, with 15 bases in the middle. CDR3 residues: CASSLRGPGSYEQYV. CDR3 nucleotides: TGTGCCAGCAGCCTCAGGGGTCCCGGGTCCTACGAGCAGTACGTC.

The chain has TRBV19 and TRBJ2-3; 9 positions match TRBD1. Unmatched junction bases numbered 7, after V lost 5 bases and J lost 4 bases. The germline V gene encodes CDR1 LNHDA and CDR2 SQIVND (reference sequence). The CDR3 is 15 amino acids. CDR3: CASSSRQGGADTQYF. In DNA, the CDR3 is TGTGCCAGTAGTTCTCGACAGGGGGGCGCAGATACGCAGTATTTT.

The CDR3 bases are TGTGCCAGCAGTAAAGGACAGGGGGCGGACGACGAGCAGTACTTC. Its protein product is CASSKGQGADDEQYF. The chain has TRBV27 and TRBJ2-7, with 11 bases that match TRBD1. V trimming: 5 bases; J trimming: 5 bases; junction bases outside the gene matches: 8. This CDR3 comprises 15 residues. Per the germline V gene, CDR1 is MNHEY and CDR2 is SMNVEV (reference sequence).

V gene TRBV5-1 combines with J gene TRBJ2-2; D is possibly TRBD2 (6 bases). With 3 bases removed from V and 4 bases from J, the gap between germline ends came to 10 bases. In germline, CDR1 is SGHRS, CDR2 YFSETQ. CDR3 length equals 14 residues. CDR3 amino acids: CASSSAGGTGELFF. DNA of the CDR3: TGCGCCAGCAGCTCGGCCGGGGGCACCGGGGAGCTGTTTTTT.